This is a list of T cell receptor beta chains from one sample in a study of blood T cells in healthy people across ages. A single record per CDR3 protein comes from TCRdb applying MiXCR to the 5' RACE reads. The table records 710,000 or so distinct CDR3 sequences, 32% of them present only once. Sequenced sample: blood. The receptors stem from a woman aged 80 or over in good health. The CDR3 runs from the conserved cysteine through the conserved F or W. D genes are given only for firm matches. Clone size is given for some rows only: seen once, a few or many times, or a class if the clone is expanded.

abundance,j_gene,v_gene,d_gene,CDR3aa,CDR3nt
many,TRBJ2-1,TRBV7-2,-,CASSLTRTFGNEQFF,TGTGCCAGCAGCTTAACTAGGACGTTTGGCAATGAGCAGTTCTTC
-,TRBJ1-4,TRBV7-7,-,CASSPGRAGNEKLFF,TGTGCTAGCAGCCCGGGGAGGGCGGGAAATGAAAAACTGTTTTTT
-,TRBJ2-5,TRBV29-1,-,CSVRQTQETQYF,TGCAGCGTCAGACAGACCCAAGAGACCCAGTACTTC
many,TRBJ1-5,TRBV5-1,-,CASRPDERQPQHF,TGCGCCAGCAGACCGGACGAGAGACAGCCCCAGCATTTT
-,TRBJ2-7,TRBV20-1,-,CSARDNQGTYNEQYF,TGCAGTGCTAGAGATAACCAGGGGACGTACAATGAGCAGTACTTC
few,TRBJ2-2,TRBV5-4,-,CASSLRGTDTGELFF,TGTGCCAGCAGCTTGAGGGGGACCGACACCGGGGAGCTGTTTTTT
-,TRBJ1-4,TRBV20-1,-,CSASPRSLNEKLFF,TGCAGTGCTAGCCCCCGGAGCCTTAATGAAAAACTGTTTTTT
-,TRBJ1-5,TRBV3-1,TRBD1,CASSGGQGNPSNQPQHF,TGTGCCAGCTCGGGGGGACAGGGAAACCCGAGCAATCAGCCCCAGCATTTT
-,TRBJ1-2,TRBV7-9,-,CAPGPNYGYTF,TGTGCCCCCGGACCTAACTATGGCTACACCTTC
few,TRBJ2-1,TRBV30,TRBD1,CAWSPDRMNEQFF,TGTGCCTGGAGCCCGGACAGGATGAATGAGCAGTTCTTC
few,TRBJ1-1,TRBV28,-,CASSSHGGGWTEAFF,TGTGCCAGCAGTTCCCACGGCGGGGGTTGGACTGAAGCTTTCTTT
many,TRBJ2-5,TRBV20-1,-,CSARSDAIRETQYF,TGCAGTGCTAGATCCGACGCCATCCGGGAGACCCAGTACTTC
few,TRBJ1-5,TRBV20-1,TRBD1,CSAQTGQGMSNQPQHF,TGCAGTGCCCAGACCGGACAGGGGATGAGCAATCAGCCCCAGCATTTT
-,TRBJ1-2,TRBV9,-,CASSFSQGTYGYTF,TGTGCCAGCAGCTTTTCACAGGGTACCTATGGCTACACCTTC
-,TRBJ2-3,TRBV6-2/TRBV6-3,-,CASSSFEFDRRSTDTQYF,TGTGCCAGCAGTTCCTTCGAATTTGACAGGAGATCCACAGATACGCAGTATTTT
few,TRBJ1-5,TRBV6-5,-,CASSRTGSMPQHF,TGTGCCAGCAGCCGGACTGGCTCGATGCCCCAGCATTTT
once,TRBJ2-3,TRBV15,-,CATSRDQTATDTQYF,TGTGCCACCAGCAGAGACCAGACAGCCACAGATACGCAGTATTTT
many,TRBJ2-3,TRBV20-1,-,CSARRGPTDTQYF,TGCAGTGCTAGACGGGGTCCGACAGATACGCAGTATTTT
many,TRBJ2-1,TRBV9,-,CASSEVGVLNNEQFF,TGTGCCAGCAGCGAGGTGGGTGTGCTTAACAATGAGCAGTTCTTC
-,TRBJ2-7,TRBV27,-,CASSSSRDPKPYEQYF,TGTGCCAGCAGTTCGTCCCGGGACCCTAAACCCTACGAGCAGTACTTC
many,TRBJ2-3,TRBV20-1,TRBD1,CSALTGGGDTQYF,TGCAGTGCCCTGACAGGGGGCGGAGATACGCAGTATTTT
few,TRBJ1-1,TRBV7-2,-,CASSPTAWSEAFF,TGTGCCAGCAGCCCAACGGCTTGGTCTGAAGCTTTCTTT
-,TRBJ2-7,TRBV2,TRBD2,CASRGSGSRYEQYF,TGTGCCAGCAGGGGTAGCGGGAGCCGGTACGAGCAGTACTTC
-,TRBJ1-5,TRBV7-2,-,CASSLRGKNQPQHF,TGTGCCAGCAGCTTACGGGGGAAAAATCAGCCCCAGCATTTT
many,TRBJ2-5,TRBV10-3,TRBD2,CAISEGGTTQETQYF,TGTGCCATCAGTGAGGGGGGGACTACCCAAGAGACCCAGTACTTC
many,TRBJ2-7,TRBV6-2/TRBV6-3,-,CATRDLYEQYF,TGTGCCACCAGGGACCTATACGAGCAGTACTTC
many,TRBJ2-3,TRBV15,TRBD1,CATSRAGGTGGADTQYF,TGTGCCACCAGCAGAGCGGGCGGGACAGGGGGCGCAGATACGCAGTATTTT
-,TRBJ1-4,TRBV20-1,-,CSARDFGRREGTNEKLFF,TGCAGTGCTAGAGATTTTGGCAGGCGAGAAGGAACTAATGAAAAACTGTTTTTT
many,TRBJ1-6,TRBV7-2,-,CASSLNTGGKSPLHF,TGTGCCAGCAGCTTAAATACGGGGGGAAAATCACCCCTCCACTTT
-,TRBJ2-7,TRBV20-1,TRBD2,CSARKEAGGSPYNEQYF,TGCAGTGCTAGAAAGGAGGCGGGGGGCAGCCCCTACAATGAGCAGTACTTC
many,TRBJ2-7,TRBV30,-,CAWSGQVRGEQYF,TGTGCCTGGAGTGGCCAGGTACGCGGCGAGCAGTACTTC
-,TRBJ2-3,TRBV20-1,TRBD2,CSARPPLAGPGDTQYF,TGCAGTGCTAGACCCCCCCTAGCGGGGCCTGGAGATACGCAGTATTTT
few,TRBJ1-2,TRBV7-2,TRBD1,CASSERGQGSYGYTF,TGTGCCAGCAGCGAAAGGGGACAGGGCTCCTATGGCTACACCTTC
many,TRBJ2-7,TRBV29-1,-,CSVLTLRYEQYF,TGCAGCGTTCTAACGCTCCGCTACGAGCAGTACTTC
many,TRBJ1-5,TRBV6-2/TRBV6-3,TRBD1,CASSSRQGGQPQHF,TGTGCCAGCAGCTCCAGACAGGGGGGCCAGCCCCAGCATTTT
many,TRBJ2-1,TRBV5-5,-,CASSLILVNAGNEQFF,TGTGCCAGCAGCTTGATTTTGGTCAATGCGGGCAATGAGCAGTTCTTC
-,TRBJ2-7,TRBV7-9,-,CASSLGGAGVYEAQYF,TGTGCCAGCAGCTTGGGTGGGGCAGGGGTCTATGAGGCCCAGTACTTC
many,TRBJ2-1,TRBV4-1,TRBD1,CASSHSGTGGLNEQFF,TGCGCCAGCAGCCACTCCGGGACAGGGGGTCTTAATGAGCAGTTCTTC
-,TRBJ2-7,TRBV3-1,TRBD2,CASSQYPSGLAGLPSYEQYF,TGTGCCAGCAGCCAATACCCGTCTGGACTAGCGGGGCTACCCTCCTACGAGCAGTACTTC
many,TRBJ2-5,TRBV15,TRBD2,CATSRDRGAGGGETQYF,TGTGCCACCAGCAGAGATCGAGGAGCGGGGGGCGGAGAGACCCAGTACTTC
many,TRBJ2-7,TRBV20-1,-,CSARSPGLGPEQYF,TGCAGTGCTAGGTCACCGGGCCTGGGACCCGAGCAGTACTTC
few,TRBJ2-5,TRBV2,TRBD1,CASMRTGEETQYF,TGTGCCAGCATGCGGACAGGGGAAGAGACCCAGTACTTC
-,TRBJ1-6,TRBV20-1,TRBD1,CSARAGTGNSPLHF,TGCAGTGCTAGAGCGGGGACAGGCAATTCACCCCTCCACTTT
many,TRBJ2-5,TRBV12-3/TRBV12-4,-,CASTQGAGGQETQYF,TGTGCCAGCACCCAGGGGGCGGGGGGTCAAGAGACCCAGTACTTC
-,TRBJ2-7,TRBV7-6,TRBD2,CASSSGSGRSPYEQYF,TGTGCCAGCAGCTCAGGAAGCGGGAGGTCGCCCTACGAGCAGTACTTC
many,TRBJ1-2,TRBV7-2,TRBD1,CASRITGALLGYTF,TGTGCCAGCAGGATTACAGGGGCCCTCCTGGGCTACACCTTC
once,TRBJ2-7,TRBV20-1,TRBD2,CCCMAGGLSPYEQYF,TGCTGCTGCATGGCGGGGGGCCTCAGCCCCTACGAGCAGTACTTC